Shown below are 18 T cell receptor beta chains from a single sample sequenced in a study of cytomegalovirus exposure and HLA in healthy donors (TCRdb year 2017). The library was made by the immunoSEQ multiplex PCR assay. Drawn from immuneACCESS, this table holds only the in-frame rearrangements with V and J called that TCRdb kept. Clones are partly lost; checked studies trace under half to an unresolved V gene and leave the rest unexplained. The sample table holds about 250,000 clones, of which around nine tenths were seen once. The ten largest account for around 2.6% of the sample. The sample taken for sequencing was PBMCs. The receptors come from a man aged 18 to 29 in good health and CMV-seronegative.

The CDR3 loop is CASSQGVVDIGEQYF. The DNA for the CDR3 is TGTGCCAGCTCACAGGGGGTGGTCGATATTGGGGAGCAGTACTTC. This chain links TRBV18 with TRBJ2-7; TRBD1 might be the D (6 bases). Looked up from germline, CDR1 is KGHSH and CDR2 is LQKENI. The CDR3 extends over 15 amino acids. V was clipped by 4 bases and J by 7 bases, with 20 bases between them.

The genes are TRBV6-1 and TRBJ1-1; D might be TRBD1 (6 bases). Germline CDR1 reads MNHNS; CDR2 reads SASEGT. The CDR3 spans 16 residues. The V end lost 3 bases, the J end lost 4 bases, and 18 bases lay between the germline ends. The CDR3 DNA follows: TGTGCCAGCAGTGATCAGCCGGGGGGGGCTGGCACTGAAGCTTTCTTT. Residues: CASSDQPGGAGTEAFF.

V gene TRBV5-4 combines with J gene TRBJ2-5, with 12 bases identical to TRBD2. The CDR3 extends over 18 amino acids. Germline CDR1 and CDR2: SGHNT and YYREEE (reference sequence). With V trimmed by 4 bases and J by 2 bases, 12 bases remained unmatched. This CDR3 is CASSPGTSGRPTQETQYF. The CDR3 DNA is TGTGCCAGCAGCCCAGGGACTAGCGGGCGCCCTACTCAAGAGACCCAGTACTTC.

The CDR3 is CASSSPGDPRQYEQYF. The CDR3 DNA sequence: TGTGCCAGCAGTAGCCCAGGGGACCCAAGACAGTACGAGCAGTACTTC. This chain links TRBV28 with TRBJ2-7; D may be TRBD1 (6 bases). There are 16 residues in the CDR3. V shed 5 bases and J shed 4 bases, with 21 bases lying between them. Per germline, CDR1 MDHEN and CDR2 SYDVKM.

The chain uses TRBV30 and TRBJ2-7, with TRBD2 matching over 8 bases. The trim removed 3 bases at V and 6 bases at J, leaving 10 bases unmatched. The germline gives CDR1 GTSNPN, CDR2 SVGIG (reference sequence). The CDR3 runs to 14 residues. CDR3 sequence: CAWSPRGGRSEQYF. CDR3 sequence (DNA): TGTGCCTGGAGCCCACGGGGGGGGAGGTCCGAGCAGTACTTC. Together with reference TRBV30 and TRBJ2-7, the CDR3 gives the full variable domain: SQTIHQWPATLVQPVGSPLSLECTVEGTSNPNLYWYRQAAGRGLQLLFYSVGIGQISSEVPQNLSASRPQDRQFILSSKKLLLSDSGFYLCAWSPRGGRSEQYFGPGTRLTVT.

V is TRBV7-9 and J is TRBJ2-2; weak D call: TRBD1 (6 bases). Trimming removed 5 bases from V and 10 bases from J, with 14 bases in between. The CDR3 extends over 13 amino acids. Germline V gene lookup returns CDR1 SEHNR and CDR2 FQNEAQ (reference sequence). As DNA, the CDR3 is TGTGCCAGCAGCGGATACAGGGTTGAGGAGCTGTTTTTT. This gives the protein CASSGYRVEELFF.

V and J are TRBV11-2 and TRBJ1-6, with TRBD1 matching 9 bases. The V and J ends lost 3 bases and 15 bases, in that order; junction bases with no gene match: 6. Germline V gene lookup returns CDR1 SGHAT and CDR2 FQNNGV. The CDR3 totals 13 residues. The CDR3 spells CASSLMGQGILHF. The CDR3 DNA sequence: TGTGCCAGCAGCTTGATGGGACAGGGAATCCTCCACTTT.

The chain couples TRBV10-3 to TRBJ2-1; 14 bases agree with TRBD2. This CDR3 region has 19 residues. The V gene end was trimmed by 10 bases and the J gene end by 0 bases; junction bases not matched to a gene: 14. Looked up from germline, CDR1 is ENHRY and CDR2 is SYGVKD. DNA of the CDR3: TGTGCCACCCTAGGACTAGCGGGGGGCTCAAACCTCTCCTACAATGAGCAGTTCTTC. Amino acids: CATLGLAGGSNLSYNEQFF.

This sequence joins TRBV18 and TRBJ1-1; possibly TRBD1 for D (6 bases). The CDR3 length is 15 residues. The germline V gene encodes CDR1 KGHSH and CDR2 LQKENI. V lost 5 bases to trimming and J lost 3 bases, with 16 bases between them. CDR3 bases: TGTGCCAGCTCATCTCACAGGGCGGGGGACACTGAAGCTTTCTTT. Amino acids: CASSSHRAGDTEAFF.

The V gene is TRBV7-2, the J gene TRBJ2-7, with 8 bases that match TRBD1. This CDR3 region has 15 residues. Germline CDR1 SGHTA, CDR2 FQGNSA. V lost 3 bases, J lost 3 bases, and 7 bases stayed unmatched. The CDR3 loop reads CASSLPWTGSYEQYF. CDR3 in DNA: TGTGCCAGCAGCTTGCCCTGGACAGGGAGCTACGAGCAGTACTTC. Based on the CDR3 plus reference TRBV7-2 and TRBJ2-7, the full variable domain is GAGVSQSPSNKVTEKGKDVELRCDPISGHTALYWYRQSLGQGLEFLIYFQGNSAPDKSGLPSDRFSAERTGGSVSTLTIQRTQQEDSAVYLCASSLPWTGSYEQYFGPGTRLTVT.

The chain combines TRBV6-5 with TRBJ2-3; possibly TRBD1 for D (5 bases). Germline V gene data show CDR1 as MNHEY and CDR2 as SVGAGI. V lost 5 bases to trimming and J lost 2 bases, with 14 bases between them. The CDR3 sequence is 15 residues long. The chain's CDR3 is CASSARLTDTDTQYF. CDR3 bases: TGTGCCAGCAGTGCGCGCTTGACAGACACAGATACGCAGTATTTT.

The V gene is TRBV2, the J gene TRBJ1-1; tentative D call: TRBD1 (5 bases). The CDR3 is 13 residues long. The germline V gene has CDR1 SNHLY and CDR2 FYNNEI. The germline V and J ends were trimmed by 6 bases and 4 bases, with 12 bases remaining between them. The CDR3 coding sequence is TGTGCCAGCAGGGTGGGGGGGAGCACTGAAGCTTTCTTT. Translating gives CASRVGGSTEAFF.

The chain recombines TRBV9 with TRBJ1-6; D not certain. Trimming took off 0 bases at V and 7 bases at J, with 8 bases between the two ends. The length of the CDR3 is 14 residues. CDR1 and CDR2 from the germline V gene are SGDLS and YYNGEE. CDR3 sequence reads: CASSVGGANSPLHF. The CDR3 DNA follows: TGTGCCAGCAGCGTAGGAGGAGCCAATTCACCCCTCCACTTT.

The CDR3 DNA reads as TGTGCCAGCCGGGAGGATTACAATGAGCAGTTCTTC. Residues: CASREDYNEQFF. The chain links TRBV2 to TRBJ2-1, with TRBD2 identical over 7 bases. Germline lookup yields CDR1 SNHLY and CDR2 FYNNEI. The CDR3 totals 12 residues. V trimming: 8 bases; J trimming: 4 bases; junction bases outside the gene matches: 2.

The chain has TRBV6-6 and TRBJ2-7; maybe TRBD2 (6 bases). This CDR3 has 15 amino acids. The germline V and J ends were trimmed by 7 bases and 0 bases, with 16 bases remaining between them. Germline loops: CDR1 MNHNY, CDR2 SVGAGI (reference sequence). The CDR3 region is CASTPAWGVSYEQYF. In DNA form, the CDR3 reads TGTGCCAGCACCCCGGCCTGGGGGGTCTCCTACGAGCAGTACTTC.

V usage is TRBV6-1 and J usage is TRBJ1-2, with D perhaps TRBD1 (6 bases). Per the germline V gene, CDR1 is MNHNS and CDR2 is SASEGT. V was trimmed by 1 base and J by 2 bases, leaving 11 bases between them. The CDR3 sequence is 15 residues long. As DNA, the CDR3 is TGTGCCAGCAGTGAAGGGTTTGGGACAAACTATGGCTACACCTTC. The encoded protein is CASSEGFGTNYGYTF.

This rearrangement joins TRBV6-5 to TRBJ2-7; D gene ambiguous. Germline values: CDR1 MNHEY, CDR2 SVGAGI. The CDR3 covers 11 residues. V was clipped by 7 bases and J by 3 bases, with 7 bases between them. The DNA of the CDR3 is TGTGCCAGCACTCGGAGCTACGAGCAGTACTTC. Amino acids: CASTRSYEQYF.

This sequence joins TRBV7-9 and TRBJ1-4, with D possibly matching TRBD1 (5 bases). V lost 7 bases to trimming and J lost 8 bases, with 20 bases between them. The germline V gene encodes CDR1 SEHNR and CDR2 FQNEAQ (reference sequence). The CDR3 extends over 15 amino acids. CDR3 sequence: CASTSMGGSDEKLFF. DNA of the CDR3: TGTGCCAGCACGTCGATGGGGGGATCGGACGAAAAACTGTTTTTT.